This section outlines one T cell receptor beta chain sequence together with its context. Its target is unknown. The junction had 9 bases not matched to a gene; V was cut back by 4 bases and J by 4 bases. The CDR3 is 16 residues long. CDR1 and CDR2 from the germline V gene are MDHEN and SYDVKM. The data belong to a study of CD4 T cells in relation to SARS-CoV-2 and coronaviruses. TCRdb's table, derived via immunoSEQ multiplex PCR, lists solely in-frame clones and lacks some. Here the sample spans about 39,000 clones, around 85% being singletons. The rearrangement joins TRBV28 to TRBJ1-3; TRBD1 matches 8 bases. This clonotype was obtained from an adult with COVID-19. The sample comprised naive CD4+ T cells from PBMCs, cultured in vitro. Subset in this sample: naive CD4+ T cells isolated by negative enrichment. The CDR3 DNA follows: TGTGCCAGCAGTTATCCAGGGGGCCCTGGGGGAAACACCATATATTTT. This translates into CASSYPGGPGGNTIYF.